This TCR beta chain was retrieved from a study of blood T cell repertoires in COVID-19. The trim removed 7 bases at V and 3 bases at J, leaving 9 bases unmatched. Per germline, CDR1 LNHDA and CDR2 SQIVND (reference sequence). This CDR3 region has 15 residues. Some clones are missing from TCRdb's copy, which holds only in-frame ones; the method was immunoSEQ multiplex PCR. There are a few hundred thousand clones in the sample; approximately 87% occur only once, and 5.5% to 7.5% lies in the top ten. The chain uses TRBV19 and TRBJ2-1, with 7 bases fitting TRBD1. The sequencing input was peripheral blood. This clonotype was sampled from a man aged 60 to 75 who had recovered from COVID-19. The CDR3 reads CASIPDRASYNEQFF. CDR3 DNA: TGTGCCAGTATCCCCGACAGGGCAAGCTACAATGAGCAGTTCTTC.